Listed here is a single T cell receptor (beta chain). The sample comes from a study of blood T cell repertoires in COVID-19. Study in general: Researchers got acute and convalescent COVID-19 samples from the United States, Italy and Spain. Sample material is recorded as cDNA or gDNA derived from T cells, B-cell-depleted T cells, or PBMCs.

Germline V CDR1 and CDR2: MGHRA, YSYEKL. The germline V and J ends were trimmed by 3 bases and 5 bases, with 11 bases remaining between them. The CDR3 runs to 15 residues. Original data processing: Nucleated cell counts were estimated from reference gene primer amplification. Produced via immunoSEQ multiplex PCR; TCRdb's table is partial and in-frame only. V, J and clone size reflect that table, while D and trimming were determined from the DNA. The sample lists more than 85,000 clones, around 73% occurring once. J is TRBJ1-6 and V is TRBV4-1, with TRBD1 as a possible D gene (6 bases). This TCR was recovered from a man aged 60 to 75 with active or convalescent COVID-19. The specimen was peripheral blood. CDR3 residues: CASSQPTGDNSPLHF. In nucleotides, the CDR3 is TGCGCCAGCAGCCAGCCGACAGGAGATAATTCACCCCTCCACTTT.